This TCR beta chain was identified during a study of T cell responses to AZD1222 COVID-19 vaccine. Study-wide results and limits: Clonal diversity may have been underestimated, and the donors were mostly white British, with more females than males.

Note on this clone: Antigen specificity is unknown.

Per germline, CDR1 MDHEN and CDR2 SYDVKM. Trimming cost V 6 bases and J 0 bases; bases outside gene matches: 5. This CDR3 has 15 residues. Produced via immunoSEQ multiplex PCR; TCRdb's table is partial and in-frame only. The sample contains some 50,000 clones, approximately 86% of which appear only once. The rearrangement joins TRBV28 to TRBJ2-3, with 8 bases that match TRBD2. This TCR derives from an adult in good health. The input for sequencing was peripheral blood, taken on day 0 of AZD1222 vaccination. The CDR3 region has the DNA TGTGCCAGCAGCCGTACTAGCGGTAGCACAGATACGCAGTATTTT. Residues: CASSRTSGSTDTQYF.